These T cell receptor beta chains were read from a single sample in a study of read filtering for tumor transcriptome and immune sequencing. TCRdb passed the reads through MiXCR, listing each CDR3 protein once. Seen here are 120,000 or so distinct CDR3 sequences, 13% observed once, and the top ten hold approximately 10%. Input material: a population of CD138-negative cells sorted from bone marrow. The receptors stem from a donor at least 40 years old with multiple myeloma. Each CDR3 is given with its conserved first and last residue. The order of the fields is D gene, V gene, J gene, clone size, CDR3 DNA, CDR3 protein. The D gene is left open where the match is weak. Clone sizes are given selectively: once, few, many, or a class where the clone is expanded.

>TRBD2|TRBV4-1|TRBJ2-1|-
TGCGCCAGCAGCCAAGATTGGGGTAGCGGGAGGTTAAAGCAACTCTTC
CASSQDWGSGRLKQLF
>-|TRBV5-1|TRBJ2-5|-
TGCGCCAGCAGCCCGGCGCAGGAACAAGAGACCCAGTACTTC
CASSPAQEQETQYF
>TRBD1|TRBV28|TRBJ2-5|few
TGCGCCAGCAGTTTCTACAGGGGGATCTTCCAAGAGACCCAGTACTTC
CASSFYRGIFQETQYF
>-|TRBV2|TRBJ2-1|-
TGTGCCTGCTCCTCTAGCGTGCCCAATGAGCAGTTCTTC
CACSSSVPNEQFF
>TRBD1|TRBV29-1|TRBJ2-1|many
TGCAGCGCCCTGACAGGGTACCCCAATGAGCAGTTCTTC
CSALTGYPNEQFF
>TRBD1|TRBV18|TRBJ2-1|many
TGTGCCAGCTCACGGACAGGGAGGATCCCCCACAATGAGCAGTTCTTC
CASSRTGRIPHNEQFF
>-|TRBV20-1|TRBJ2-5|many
TGCAGTGCTAGGAGGGCGGATGGGGAAGAGACCCAGTACTTC
CSARRADGEETQYF
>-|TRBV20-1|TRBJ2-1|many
TGCAGTGCTAGAGACCCTGAACGGGACTTCCGAAACAATGAGCAGTTCTTC
CSARDPERDFRNNEQFF
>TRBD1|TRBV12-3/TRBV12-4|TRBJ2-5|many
TGTGCCAGCAGTCGAAGGCTGGGGACAGGGGAGACCCAGTACTTC
CASSRRLGTGETQYF
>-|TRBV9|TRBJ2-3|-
TGTGCCAGCAGGACGGGGGCTAGCGCTTACACAGATACGCTGTATTTT
CASRTGASAYTDTLYF
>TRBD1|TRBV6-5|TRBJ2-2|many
TGTGCCAGCACCGGACAGGAGAACGGGGAGCTGTTTTTT
CASTGQENGELFF
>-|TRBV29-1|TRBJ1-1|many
TGCAGCGTTGAAGTCGGCAGGGGTTGGGCTGAAGCTTTCTTT
CSVEVGRGWAEAFF
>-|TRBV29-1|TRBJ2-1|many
TGCAGCGGGCGTCCAGGGAGTGATGAGCAGTTCTTC
CSGRPGSDEQFF
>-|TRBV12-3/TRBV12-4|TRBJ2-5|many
TGTGCCAGCAGTTTAGGGGTAGCGGACCCCCAAGAGACCCAGTACTTC
CASSLGVADPQETQYF
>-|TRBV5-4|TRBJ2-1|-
TGTGCCAGCAGCTTAGATCTGTATGAGCAGTTCTTC
CASSLDLYEQFF
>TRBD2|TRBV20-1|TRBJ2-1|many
TGCAGTGCTAGAGCGGGGGGGTCCTACAATGAGCAGTTCTTC
CSARAGGSYNEQFF
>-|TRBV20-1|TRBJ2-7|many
TGCAGTGGCCTCGGCTCAGGCAACTACGAGCAGTACTTC
CSGLGSGNYEQYF
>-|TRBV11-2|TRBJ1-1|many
TGTGCCAGCAGCTTAGAGGGGGCCACTGAAGCTTTCTTT
CASSLEGATEAFF
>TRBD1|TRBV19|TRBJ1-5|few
TGTGCCAGGAGTACGACAGGGAGTTATCAGCCCCAGCATTTT
CARSTTGSYQPQHF
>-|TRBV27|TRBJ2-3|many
TGTGCCAGCGGCTTAAGAGGCGAGGCGCAGTATTTT
CASGLRGEAQYF
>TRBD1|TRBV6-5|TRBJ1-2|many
TGTGCCAGCAGTTGGGTTGACAGGGTGATCTTC
CASSWVDRVIF
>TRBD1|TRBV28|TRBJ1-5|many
TGTGCCAGCAGTTTCGGTAACAGGGGGCGAGATCAGCCCCAGCATTTT
CASSFGNRGRDQPQHF
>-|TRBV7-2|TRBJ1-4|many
TGTGCCAGCAGCCAAAGAGGGAACCCGTTGAAACTGTTTTTT
CASSQRGNPLKLFF
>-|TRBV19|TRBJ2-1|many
TGTGCCAGTGCCCCTACGGACCGCTCCTACAATGAGCAGTTCTTC
CASAPTDRSYNEQFF
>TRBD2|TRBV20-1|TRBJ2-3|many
TGCAGTGCTAGCGGTAGCGGGGTCACAGATACGCAGTATTTT
CSASGSGVTDTQYF
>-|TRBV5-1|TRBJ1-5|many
TGCGCCAGCAGCCGAGACGGAACCAATCAGCCCCAGCATTTT
CASSRDGTNQPQHF
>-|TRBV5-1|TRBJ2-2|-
TGCGCCAGCAGCTTAGGGGACGGGACCGGGGAGCTGTTTTTT
CASSLGDGTGELFF
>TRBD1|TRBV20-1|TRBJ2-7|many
TGCAGTGCTAGGGCCGGGACAGGGTCCTCCTACGAGCAGTACTTC
CSARAGTGSSYEQYF
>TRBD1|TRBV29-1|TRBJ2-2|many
TGCAGCGTTGGACAGGGGGTCACCGGGGAGCTGTTTTTT
CSVGQGVTGELFF
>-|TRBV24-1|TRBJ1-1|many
TGTGCCACAGGCCCCCTCCGGACTGAAGCTTTCTTT
CATGPLRTEAFF
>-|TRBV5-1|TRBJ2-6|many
TGCGCCAGCAGCTATTCAGGGACTGGGGCCAACGTCCTGACTTTC
CASSYSGTGANVLTF
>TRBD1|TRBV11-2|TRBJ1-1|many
TGTGCCAGCAGCTTAGTGCAGGGGGCAGGGTGGACTGAAGCTTTCTTT
CASSLVQGAGWTEAFF
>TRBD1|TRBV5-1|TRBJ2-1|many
TGCGCCAGCAGCTCGACAGGGGGCGACGGTTACAATGAGCAGTTCTTC
CASSSTGGDGYNEQFF
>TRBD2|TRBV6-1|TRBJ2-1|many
TGTGCCAGCAGTTACCGGACTAGCGGGGGGAATGAGCAGTTCTTC
CASSYRTSGGNEQFF
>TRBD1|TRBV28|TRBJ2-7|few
TGTGCCAGCAGTGCCATGGACAGGGCCTACGAGCAGTACTTC
CASSAMDRAYEQYF
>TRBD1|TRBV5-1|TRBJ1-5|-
TGCGCCGGTCGACAGGGAGCCTCTGGCAATCAGCCCCAGCATTTT
CAGRQGASGNQPQHF
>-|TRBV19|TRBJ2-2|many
TGTGCCAGTAGTACAGGTCACACCGGGGAGCTGTTTTTT
CASSTGHTGELFF
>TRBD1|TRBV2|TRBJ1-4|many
TGTGCCAGCAAGGGGGGACAGGGAGATGAAAAACTGTTTTTT
CASKGGQGDEKLFF
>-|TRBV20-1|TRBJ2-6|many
TGCAGTGCGGGCATCTCTGGGGCCAACGTCCTGACTTTC
CSAGISGANVLTF
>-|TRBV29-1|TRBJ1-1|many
TGCAGCGCCCAACAGGGAGAGGACACTGAAGCTTTCTTT
CSAQQGEDTEAFF
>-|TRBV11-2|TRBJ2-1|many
TGTGCCAGCGAGGCAGGCTCCAGTTACAATGAGCAGTTCTTC
CASEAGSSYNEQFF
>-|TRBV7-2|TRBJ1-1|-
TGTGCCAGCAGCGCCTGGCGTGGGGTGGCAGCTTTCTTT
CASSAWRGVAAFF
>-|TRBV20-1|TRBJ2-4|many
TGCAGTGCTCGGCTAGCCAAAAACATTCAGTACTTC
CSARLAKNIQYF
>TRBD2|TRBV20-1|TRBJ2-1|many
TGCAGTGCTAGTGCTAGCGGGGGGCTTTACTACAATGGGCAGTTCTTC
CSASASGGLYYNGQFF
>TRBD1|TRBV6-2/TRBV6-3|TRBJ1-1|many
TGTGCCAGCAGGGACAGGATGAACACTGAAGCTTTCTTT
CASRDRMNTEAFF
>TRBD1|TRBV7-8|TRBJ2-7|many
TGTGCCAGCGGACCAGGGGGTTACGAGCAGTACTTC
CASGPGGYEQYF
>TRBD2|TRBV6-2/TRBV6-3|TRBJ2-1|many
TGTGCCAGCAGCCAGCGGGAGAAGAATGAGCAGTTCTTC
CASSQREKNEQFF
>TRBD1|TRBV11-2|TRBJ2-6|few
TGTGCCAGCAGTCCCGGGACAGGGCGTCGAGGGGCCAACGTCCTGACTTTC
CASSPGTGRRGANVLTF
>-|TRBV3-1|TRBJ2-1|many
TGTGCCAGCACTAGCTCGGAGGTAGGCAATGAGCAGTTCTTC
CASTSSEVGNEQFF